This passage covers 21 T cell receptor beta chains from one sample sequenced in a study of T cells in Graves' hyperthyroidism and ophthalmopathy. Regions amplified from RNA transcripts were the TCR beta CDR3 regions. The TCR CDR3 first-round RT-PCR relied on the HTBI primer set. TCRdb passed the multiplex PCR reads through MiXCR, listing each CDR3 protein once. The sample contains roughly 290,000 distinct CDR3 sequences, more than 15% of which appear only once. Specimen: blood. These receptors were taken from a woman aged 55-75 years with Graves' ophthalmopathy.

V gene TRBV15 combines with J gene TRBJ2-1; D unresolved. This CDR3 is 11 amino acids long. Deletions cut 5 bases from V and 8 bases from J, with 7 bases between. CDR1 is LNHNV, CDR2 YYDKDF, per germline (reference sequence). CDR3 bases: TGTGCCACCAGCCCCCGGGATGAGCAGTTCTTC. Amino acids: CATSPRDEQFF.

The rearrangement uses TRBV25-1 and TRBJ2-4; 8 nucleotides agree with TRBD1. Germline V CDR1 and CDR2: MGHDK, SYGVNS. V gave up 3 bases and J gave up 9 bases; unmatched junction bases: 10. The CDR3 extends over 15 amino acids. CDR3 sequence reads: CASSDRTGSGGIQYF. As DNA, the CDR3 is TGTGCCAGCAGTGACCGGACAGGGTCGGGTGGCATTCAGTACTTC. Full variable domain (outside the CDR3, taken from reference TRBV25-1 and TRBJ2-4): EADIYQTPRYLVIGTGKKITLECSQTMGHDKMYWYQQDPGMELHLIHYSYGVNSTEKGDLSSESTVSRIRTEHFPLTLESARPSHTSQYLCASSDRTGSGGIQYFGAGTRLSVL.

This clonotype was found a few times. V usage is TRBV28 and J usage is TRBJ1-5; TRBD1 might be the D (5 bases). From germline, CDR1 is MDHEN and CDR2 SYDVKM. The V end was cut by 2 bases, the J end by 3 bases, with 8 bases between. The CDR3 runs to 14 residues. CDR3 protein: CASSLGADNQPQHF. CDR3 nucleotide sequence: TGTGCCAGCAGTTTAGGGGCAGACAATCAGCCCCAGCATTTT.

The chain carries TRBV6-1 and TRBJ1-1, with TRBD1 matching 7 bases. Per the germline V gene, CDR1 is MNHNS and CDR2 is SASEGT. V lost 6 bases to trimming and J lost 5 bases; unmatched junction nucleotides: 9. CDR3 size: 14 residues. The CDR3 DNA reads TGTGCCAGCAGAGCCCCAGGGGGTTGGACTGAAGCTTTCTTT. This encodes CASRAPGGWTEAFF.

Ten or more counts support this clonotype. The chain couples TRBV3-1 to TRBJ2-2; D ambiguous. The germline gives CDR1 LGHDT, CDR2 YNNKEL (reference sequence). The V and J ends lost 2 bases and 3 bases respectively, with 13 bases between them. The CDR3 contains 16 residues. CDR3 loop: CASSQYLSYDTGELFF. In nucleotides, the CDR3 is TGTGCCAGCAGCCAATATCTGAGTTATGACACCGGGGAGCTGTTTTTT.

This chain uses TRBV7-9 with TRBJ2-7; TRBD1 aligns across 11 bases. Germline trimming cut 5 bases from V and 3 bases from J; bases unmatched to any gene: 6. CDR3 length equals 15 residues. From germline, CDR1 is SEHNR and CDR2 FQNEAQ (reference sequence). CDR3 DNA: TGTGCCAGCAGCCCCGGGACAGGGGGACGCTACGAGCAGTACTTC. The encoded protein is CASSPGTGGRYEQYF.

The chain uses TRBV9 and TRBJ1-5; TRBD1 is a possible D gene (6 bases). The CDR3 is 15 residues long. Germline-derived CDR1 and CDR2 are SGDLS and YYNGEE. Trimming stripped 7 bases from V and 4 bases from J, with 18 bases between. Written as DNA, the CDR3 is TGTGCCAGCTCCTTAGGGGGGCGAACAAATCAGCCCCAGCATTTT. It codes for CASSLGGRTNQPQHF. Full variable domain (outside the CDR3, taken from reference TRBV9 and TRBJ1-5): DSGVTQTPKHLITATGQRVTLRCSPRSGDLSVYWYQQSLDQGLQFLIQYYNGEERAKGNILERFSAQQFPDLHSELNLSSLELGDSALYFCASSLGGRTNQPQHFGDGTRLSIL.

This clonotype was detected a few times. This chain connects TRBV20-1 to TRBJ2-2; D is possibly TRBD2 (5 bases). Germline CDR1 and CDR2: DFQATT and SNEGSKA (reference sequence). V gave up 6 bases and J gave up 4 bases, with 12 bases separating them. The CDR3 has 13 residues. CDR3 protein: CSANPGSTGELFF. The CDR3 DNA reads TGCAGTGCAAACCCTGGGAGCACCGGGGAGCTGTTTTTT.

This clonotype showed up many times. The rearrangement links TRBV11-1 to TRBJ2-1; tentatively, D is TRBD1 (5 bases). This CDR3 contains 12 residues. V was clipped by 3 bases and J by 10 bases, with 10 bases between them. Germline V gene sequence: CDR1 SGHAT, CDR2 FQDESV (reference sequence). The CDR3 sequence: CASSFQGPEQFF. DNA of the CDR3: TGTGCCAGCAGCTTCCAGGGCCCGGAGCAGTTCTTC.

J is TRBJ1-1 and V is TRBV6-2 or TRBV6-3; 7 bases line up with TRBD1. Germline CDR1 is MNHEY and CDR2 is SVGEGT. The CDR3 runs 17 residues. V trimming: 0 bases; J trimming: 0 bases; junction bases outside the gene matches: 7. CDR3 residues: CASSYSATGNVNTEAFF. CDR3 DNA: TGTGCCAGCAGTTACTCGGCGACAGGGAACGTGAACACTGAAGCTTTCTTT.

In its sample, this clonotype was seen many times. The chain carries TRBV20-1 and TRBJ1-5; 11 nucleotides line up with TRBD1. The CDR3 spans 15 residues. Germline trimming cut 4 bases from V and 4 bases from J; bases unmatched to any gene: 6. From germline, CDR1 is DFQATT and CDR2 SNEGSKA (reference sequence). The chain's CDR3 is CSATGTGGKNQPQHF. For the CDR3, the DNA is TGCAGTGCTACAGGGACAGGGGGGAAAAATCAGCCCCAGCATTTT.

The chain couples TRBV28 to TRBJ1-1, with D hard to call. The CDR3 is 11 residues long. Trimming stripped 3 bases from V and 8 bases from J, with 7 bases between. CDR1 and CDR2 from the germline V gene are MDHEN and SYDVKM. CDR3 sequence (DNA): TGTGCCAGCAGTTTGGGCAGGGAAGCTTTCTTT. Residues: CASSLGREAFF.

This clonotype occurred many times. This chain joins TRBV6-1 and TRBJ2-7; tentatively, D is TRBD1 (7 bases). Germline V gene lookup returns CDR1 MNHNS and CDR2 SASEGT. The CDR3 totals 14 residues. Between the trimmed V and J ends, which lost 6 bases and 6 bases, there was a span of 18 bases. DNA for the CDR3: TGTGCCAGCAGAGGTGTCCGCCAGGGGGGCGAGCAGTACTTC. It codes for CASRGVRQGGEQYF.

This clonotype showed up many times. The J gene is TRBJ2-7, the V gene TRBV7-9; D might be TRBD2 (7 bases). From germline, CDR1 is SEHNR and CDR2 FQNEAQ (reference sequence). Trimming stripped 8 bases from V and 7 bases from J, with 18 bases between. CDR3 size: 13 residues. CDR3 loop: CASRGALLDEQYF. In nucleotides, the CDR3 is TGTGCCAGCCGGGGGGCCCTCCTTGATGAGCAGTACTTC.

The sample holds many counts of this clonotype. The rearrangement links TRBV6-1 to TRBJ2-1; D possibly corresponds to TRBD2 (6 bases). The germline V gene has CDR1 MNHNS and CDR2 SASEGT. The V gene lost 5 bases and the J gene lost 5 bases, with 16 bases spanning the gap. The CDR3 runs 15 residues. CDR3 loop: CASSYAGSRDNEQFF. DNA for the CDR3: TGTGCCAGCAGTTACGCGGGATCCAGGGACAATGAGCAGTTCTTC.

The table lists this clonotype with many counts. The chain combines TRBV7-9 with TRBJ1-6; maybe TRBD1 (5 bases). The germline V and J ends were trimmed by 0 bases and 9 bases, with 12 bases remaining between them. This CDR3 has 15 residues. Per the germline V gene, CDR1 is SEHNR and CDR2 is FQNEAQ (reference sequence). In nucleotides, the CDR3 is TGTGCCAGCAGCTTAGCCTATGGCGGGGGTTCACCCCTCCACTTT. This sequence encodes CASSLAYGGGSPLHF.

This clonotype was observed many times. The V and J genes are TRBV20-1 and TRBJ2-7; a weak D match, TRBD2 (5 bases). The CDR3 consists of 12 residues. Deletions cut 5 bases from V and 1 base from J, with 9 bases between. Germline V gene sequence: CDR1 DFQATT, CDR2 SNEGSKA (reference sequence). CDR3 sequence reads: CSAEGESYEQYF. The DNA of the CDR3 is TGCAGTGCTGAGGGCGAATCCTACGAGCAGTACTTC.

This clonotype was found many times. The V and J genes are TRBV18 and TRBJ1-1; 8 nucleotides line up with TRBD1. The CDR3 sequence is 15 residues long. The germline V gene has CDR1 KGHSH and CDR2 LQKENI. V was pared by 2 bases and J by 5 bases, with 7 bases of the junction left unmatched. DNA for the CDR3: TGTGCCAGCTCACCATATGGACAGGGCCGGACTGAAGCTTTCTTT. Amino acid sequence: CASSPYGQGRTEAFF.

V and J are TRBV10-3 and TRBJ2-3; the match to TRBD1 covers 7 bases. Per the germline V gene, CDR1 is ENHRY and CDR2 is SYGVKD. J gave up 0 bases and V 6 bases, and 0 bases lay outside the gene matches. CDR3 size: 13 residues. The CDR3 DNA reads as TGTGCCATCAGGGACAGGAGCACAGATACGCAGTATTTT. This translates into CAIRDRSTDTQYF.

This clonotype was seen many times. The chain recombines TRBV28 with TRBJ2-2; D not certain. CDR1 MDHEN and CDR2 SYDVKM come from the germline V gene. Trimming removed 5 bases from V and 2 bases from J, with 6 bases in between. CDR3 size: 13 residues. The CDR3 DNA reads TGTGCCAGCAGTCCCAGTAACACCGGGGAGCTGTTTTTT. This encodes CASSPSNTGELFF.

The chain recombines TRBV4-3 with TRBJ2-7; D is uncertain. The V and J ends lost 0 bases and 5 bases respectively, with 8 bases between them. Germline lookup yields CDR1 LGHNA and CDR2 YSLEER. The CDR3 spans 13 residues. The CDR3 protein is CASSQEHFNEQYF. In nucleotides, the CDR3 is TGCGCCAGCAGCCAAGAACACTTCAACGAGCAGTACTTC.